This T cell receptor (beta chain) was recorded in a study of CD8+ T cells in alopecia areata. The overall study: Once tofacitinib had been taken for 6 to 18 months, 6 months off drug followed.

Treatment given: oral pan-JAK inhibitor, 5-10 mg twice daily. Overall study results and limits: Patients shared TCRs less clearly than mice did, possibly owing to HLA. The treated group had a single nonresponder, limiting CD8+ expansion-response conclusions.

Germline loops: CDR1 GTSNPN, CDR2 SVGIG (reference sequence). The CDR3 totals 14 residues. Between the trimmed V and J ends, which lost 2 bases and 5 bases, there was a span of 15 bases. To note about this clone: Antigen specificity is unknown.

RNA, once extracted, was reverse transcribed into cDNA for use as the sequencing template. Some clones are missing from TCRdb's copy, which holds only in-frame ones; the method was immunoSEQ multiplex PCR. The sample has roughly 210,000 clones; about 40% are singletons. The V and J genes are TRBV30 and TRBJ1-1; D may be TRBD1 (5 bases). The sequence derives from a human donor with alopecia areata. This material consisted of CD4+ T cells sorted from blood, taken at roughly week 36, from a patient treated with tofacitinib. The CDR3 DNA follows: TGTGCCTGGAGTCTGGGACGCAGGGCGACTGAAGCTTTCTTT. This sequence encodes CAWSLGRRATEAFF.